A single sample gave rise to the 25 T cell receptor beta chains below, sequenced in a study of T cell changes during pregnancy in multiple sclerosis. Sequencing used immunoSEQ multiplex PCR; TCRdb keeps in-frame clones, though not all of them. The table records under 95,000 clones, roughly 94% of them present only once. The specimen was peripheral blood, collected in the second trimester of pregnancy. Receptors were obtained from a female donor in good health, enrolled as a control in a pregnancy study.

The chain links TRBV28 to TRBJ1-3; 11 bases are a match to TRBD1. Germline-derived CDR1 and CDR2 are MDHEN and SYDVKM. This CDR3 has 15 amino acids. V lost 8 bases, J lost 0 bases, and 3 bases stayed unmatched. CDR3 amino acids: CASWGQGDSGNTIYF. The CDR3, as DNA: TGTGCCAGCTGGGGACAGGGGGACTCTGGAAACACCATATATTTT.

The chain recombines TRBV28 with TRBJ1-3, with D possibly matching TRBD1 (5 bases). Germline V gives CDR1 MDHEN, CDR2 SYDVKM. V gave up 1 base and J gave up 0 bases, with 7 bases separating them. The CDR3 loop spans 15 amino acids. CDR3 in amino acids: CASSLSGDSGNTIYF. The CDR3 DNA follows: TGTGCCAGCAGTTTATCGGGGGACTCTGGAAACACCATATATTTT.

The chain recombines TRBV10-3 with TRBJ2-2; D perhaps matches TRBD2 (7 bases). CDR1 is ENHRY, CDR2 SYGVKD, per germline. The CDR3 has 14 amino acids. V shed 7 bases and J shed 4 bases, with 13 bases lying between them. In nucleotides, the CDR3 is TGTGCCATCAATGGGAGGGGGGCCACCGGGGAGCTGTTTTTT. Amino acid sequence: CAINGRGATGELFF.

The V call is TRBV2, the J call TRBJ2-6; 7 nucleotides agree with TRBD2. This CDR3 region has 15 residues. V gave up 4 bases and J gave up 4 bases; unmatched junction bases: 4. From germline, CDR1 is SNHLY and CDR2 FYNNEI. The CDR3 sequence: CASSVGGEGANVLTF. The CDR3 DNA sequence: TGTGCCAGCAGTGTGGGGGGGGAGGGGGCCAACGTCCTGACTTTC.

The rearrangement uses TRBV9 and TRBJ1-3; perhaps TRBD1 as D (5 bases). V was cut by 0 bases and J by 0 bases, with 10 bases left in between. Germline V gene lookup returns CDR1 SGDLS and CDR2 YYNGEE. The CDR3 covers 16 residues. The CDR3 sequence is CASSVGGSYSGNTIYF. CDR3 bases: TGTGCCAGCAGCGTAGGGGGCAGCTACTCTGGAAACACCATATATTTT.

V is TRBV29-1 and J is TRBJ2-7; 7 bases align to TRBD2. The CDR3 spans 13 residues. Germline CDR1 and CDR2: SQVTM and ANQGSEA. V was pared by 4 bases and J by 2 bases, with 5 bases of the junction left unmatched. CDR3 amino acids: CSVAGTTPYEQYF. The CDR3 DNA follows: TGCAGCGTTGCCGGGACTACCCCCTACGAGCAGTACTTC.

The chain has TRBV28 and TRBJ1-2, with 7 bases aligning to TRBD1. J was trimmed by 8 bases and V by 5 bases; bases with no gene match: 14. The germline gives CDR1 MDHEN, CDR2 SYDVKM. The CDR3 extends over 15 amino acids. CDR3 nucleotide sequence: TGTGCCAGCAGTCCATCGACAGGGATGGTGGAGGGCTACACCTTC. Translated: CASSPSTGMVEGYTF.

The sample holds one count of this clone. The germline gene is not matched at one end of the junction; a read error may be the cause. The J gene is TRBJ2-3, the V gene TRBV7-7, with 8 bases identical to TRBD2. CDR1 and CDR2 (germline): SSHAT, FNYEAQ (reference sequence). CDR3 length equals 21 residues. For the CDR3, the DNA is TGTGCTAGCAGCTTAGCGGGGCGTCTTCAGCGGGGCGCCGTGATTTCAGATACGCAGTATTTT. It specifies CASSLAGRLQRGAVISDTQYF.

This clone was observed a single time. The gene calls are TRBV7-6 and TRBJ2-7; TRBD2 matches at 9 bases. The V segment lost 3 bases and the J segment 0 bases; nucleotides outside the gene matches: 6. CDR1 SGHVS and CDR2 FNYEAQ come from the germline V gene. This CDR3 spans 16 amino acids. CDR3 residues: CASSFDSGSLSYEQYF. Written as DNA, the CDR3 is TGTGCCAGCAGCTTTGATAGCGGGAGCCTCTCCTACGAGCAGTACTTC.

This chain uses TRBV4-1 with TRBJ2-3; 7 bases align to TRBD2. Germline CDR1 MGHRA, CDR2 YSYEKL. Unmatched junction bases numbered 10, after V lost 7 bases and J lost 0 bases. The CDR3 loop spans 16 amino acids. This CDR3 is CASIGGSGSSTDTQYF. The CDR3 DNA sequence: TGCGCCAGCATTGGCGGGAGTGGAAGTAGCACAGATACGCAGTATTTT.

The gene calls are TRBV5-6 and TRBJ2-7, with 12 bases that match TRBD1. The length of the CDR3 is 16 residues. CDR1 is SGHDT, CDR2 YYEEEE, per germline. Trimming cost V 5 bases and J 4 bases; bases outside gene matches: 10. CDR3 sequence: CASSSGTGGDGYEQYF. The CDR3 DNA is TGTGCCAGCAGTTCCGGGACAGGGGGCGATGGTTACGAGCAGTACTTC. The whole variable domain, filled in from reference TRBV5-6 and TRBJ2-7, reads DAGVTQSPTHLIKTRGQQVTLRCSPKSGHDTVSWYQQALGQGPQFIFQYYEEEERQRGNFPDRFSGHQFPNYSSELNVNALLLGDSALYLCASSSGTGGDGYEQYFGPGTRLTVT.

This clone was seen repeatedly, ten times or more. Here the CDR3 reads CASWGGYNEQFF. Written as DNA, the CDR3 is TGCGCCAGCTGGGGCGGCTACAATGAGCAGTTCTTC. V and J are TRBV4-1 and TRBJ2-1, with D perhaps TRBD1 (5 bases). The CDR3 totals 12 residues. From germline, CDR1 is MGHRA and CDR2 YSYEKL. V lost 8 bases and J lost 3, with 8 bases in between.

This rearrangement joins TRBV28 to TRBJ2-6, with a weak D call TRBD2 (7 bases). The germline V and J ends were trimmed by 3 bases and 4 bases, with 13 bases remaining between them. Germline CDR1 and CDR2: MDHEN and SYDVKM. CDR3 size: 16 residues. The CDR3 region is CASSLAGAQGANVLTF. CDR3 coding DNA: TGTGCCAGCAGTTTGGCGGGGGCCCAAGGGGCCAACGTCCTGACTTTC. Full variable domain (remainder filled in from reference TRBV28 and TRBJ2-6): DVKVTQSSRYLVKRTGEKVFLECVQDMDHENMFWYRQDPGLGLRLIYFSYDVKMKEKGDIPEGYSVSREKKERFSLILESASTNQTSMYLCASSLAGAQGANVLTFGAGSRLTVL.

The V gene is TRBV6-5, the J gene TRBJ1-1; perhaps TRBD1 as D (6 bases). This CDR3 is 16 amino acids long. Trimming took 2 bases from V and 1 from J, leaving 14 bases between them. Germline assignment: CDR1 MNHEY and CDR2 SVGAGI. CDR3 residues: CASSYVQGSGNTEAFF. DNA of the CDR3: TGTGCCAGCAGTTACGTTCAGGGGTCGGGGAACACTGAAGCTTTCTTT.

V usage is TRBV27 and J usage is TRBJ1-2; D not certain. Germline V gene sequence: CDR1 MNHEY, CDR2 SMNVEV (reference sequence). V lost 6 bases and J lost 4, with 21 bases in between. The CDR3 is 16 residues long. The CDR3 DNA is TGTGCCAGCAGGGTGTCGAGCAGGTCGTTTAGCTATGGCTACACCTTC. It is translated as CASRVSSRSFSYGYTF.

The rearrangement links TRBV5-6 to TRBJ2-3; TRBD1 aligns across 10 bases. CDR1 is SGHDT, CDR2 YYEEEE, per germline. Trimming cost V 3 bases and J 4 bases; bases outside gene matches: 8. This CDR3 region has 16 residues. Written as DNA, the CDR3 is TGTGCCAGCAGCTATGGGGGACAGGGGTTGTCAGATACGCAGTATTTT. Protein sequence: CASSYGGQGLSDTQYF. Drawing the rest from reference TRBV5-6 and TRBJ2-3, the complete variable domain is DAGVTQSPTHLIKTRGQQVTLRCSPKSGHDTVSWYQQALGQGPQFIFQYYEEEERQRGNFPDRFSGHQFPNYSSELNVNALLLGDSALYLCASSYGGQGLSDTQYFGPGTRLTVL.

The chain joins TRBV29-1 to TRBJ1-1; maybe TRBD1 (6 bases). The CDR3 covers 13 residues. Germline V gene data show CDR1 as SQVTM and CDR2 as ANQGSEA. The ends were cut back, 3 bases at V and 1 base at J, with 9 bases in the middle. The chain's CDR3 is CSVEGGRNTEAFF. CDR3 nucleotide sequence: TGCAGCGTTGAGGGGGGGCGGAACACTGAAGCTTTCTTT. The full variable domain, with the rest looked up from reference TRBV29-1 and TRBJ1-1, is SAVISQKPSRDICQRGTSLTIQCQVDSQVTMMFWYRQQPGQSLTLIATANQGSEATYESGFVIDKFPISRPNLTFSTLTVSNMSPEDSSIYLCSVEGGRNTEAFFGQGTRLTVV.

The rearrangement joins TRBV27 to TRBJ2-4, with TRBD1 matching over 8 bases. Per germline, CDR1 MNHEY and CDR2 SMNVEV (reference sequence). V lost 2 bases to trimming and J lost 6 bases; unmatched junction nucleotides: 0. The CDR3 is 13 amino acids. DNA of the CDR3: TGTGCCAGCAGTTTAGGGACAGGAAACATTCAGTACTTC. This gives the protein CASSLGTGNIQYF.

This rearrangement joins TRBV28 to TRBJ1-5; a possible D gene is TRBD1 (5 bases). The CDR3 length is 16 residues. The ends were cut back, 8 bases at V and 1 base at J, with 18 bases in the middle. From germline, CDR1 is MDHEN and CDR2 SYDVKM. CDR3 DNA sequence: TGTGCCAGCGCCCTCCGCGGGGCTGGGAGCAATCAGCCCCAGCATTTT. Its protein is CASALRGAGSNQPQHF.

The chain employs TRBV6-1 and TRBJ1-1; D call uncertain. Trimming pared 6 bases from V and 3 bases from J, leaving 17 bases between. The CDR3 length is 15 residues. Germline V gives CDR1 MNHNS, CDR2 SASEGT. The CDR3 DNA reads TGTGCCAGCAGAGCAGGATTTTGGCGGGACACTGAAGCTTTCTTT. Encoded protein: CASRAGFWRDTEAFF.

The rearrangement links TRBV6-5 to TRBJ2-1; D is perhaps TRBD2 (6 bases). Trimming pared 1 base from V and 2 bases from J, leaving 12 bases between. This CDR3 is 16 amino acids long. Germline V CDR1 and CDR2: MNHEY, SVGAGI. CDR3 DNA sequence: TGTGCCAGCAGTTACTTACCCGGCGGGGCCTACAATGAGCAGTTCTTC. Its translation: CASSYLPGGAYNEQFF.

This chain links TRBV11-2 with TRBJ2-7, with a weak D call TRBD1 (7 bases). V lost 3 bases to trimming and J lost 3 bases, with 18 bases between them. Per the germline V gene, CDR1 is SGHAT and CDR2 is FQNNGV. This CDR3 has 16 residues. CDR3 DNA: TGTGCCAGCAGCTTGCGGGACAGCTTGGATTACTACGAGCAGTACTTC. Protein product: CASSLRDSLDYYEQYF.

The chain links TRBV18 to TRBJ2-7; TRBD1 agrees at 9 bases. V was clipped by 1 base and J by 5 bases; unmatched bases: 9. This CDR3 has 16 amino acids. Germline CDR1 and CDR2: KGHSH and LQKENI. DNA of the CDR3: TGTGCCAGCTCACCACAAGGTGCGGGACAGGGAGACGAGCAGTACTTC. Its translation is CASSPQGAGQGDEQYF. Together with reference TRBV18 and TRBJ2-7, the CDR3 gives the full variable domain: NAGVMQNPRHLVRRRGQEARLRCSPMKGHSHVYWYRQLPEEGLKFMVYLQKENIIDESGMPKERFSAEFPKEGPSILRIQQVVRGDSAAYFCASSPQGAGQGDEQYFGPGTRLTVT.

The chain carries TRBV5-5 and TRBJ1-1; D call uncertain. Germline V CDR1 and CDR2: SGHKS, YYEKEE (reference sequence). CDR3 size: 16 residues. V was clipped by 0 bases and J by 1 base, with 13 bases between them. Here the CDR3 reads CASSLVPGMKNTEAFF. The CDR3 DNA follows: TGTGCCAGCAGCTTGGTTCCGGGGATGAAGAACACTGAAGCTTTCTTT.

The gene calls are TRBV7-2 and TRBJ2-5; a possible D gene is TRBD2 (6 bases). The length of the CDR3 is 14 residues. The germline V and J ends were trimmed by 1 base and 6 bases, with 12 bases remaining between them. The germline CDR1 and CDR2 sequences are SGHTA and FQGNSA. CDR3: CASSLDGSGKTQYF. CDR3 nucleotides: TGTGCCAGCAGCTTAGACGGGAGCGGAAAGACCCAGTACTTC.